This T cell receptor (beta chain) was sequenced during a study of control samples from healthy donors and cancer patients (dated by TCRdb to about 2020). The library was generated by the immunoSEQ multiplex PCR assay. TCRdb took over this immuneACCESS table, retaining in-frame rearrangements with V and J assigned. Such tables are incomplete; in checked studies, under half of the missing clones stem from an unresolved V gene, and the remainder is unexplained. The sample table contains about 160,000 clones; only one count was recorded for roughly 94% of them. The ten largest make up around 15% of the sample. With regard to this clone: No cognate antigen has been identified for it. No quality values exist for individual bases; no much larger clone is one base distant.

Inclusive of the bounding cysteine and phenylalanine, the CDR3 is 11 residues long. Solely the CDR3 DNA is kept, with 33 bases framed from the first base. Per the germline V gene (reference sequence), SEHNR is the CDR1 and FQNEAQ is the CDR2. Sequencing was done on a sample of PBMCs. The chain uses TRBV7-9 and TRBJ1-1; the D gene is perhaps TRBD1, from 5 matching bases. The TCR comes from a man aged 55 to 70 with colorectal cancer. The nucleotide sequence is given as TGTGGCGGGGCAGTGAACACTGAAGCTTTCTTT. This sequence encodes CGGAVNTEAFF.